These T cell receptor beta chains were read from a single sample in a study of blood T cell repertoires in COVID-19. Assay used: immunoSEQ multiplex PCR; TCRdb lists only in-frame clones, some missing. The sample consists of 250,000 to 300,000 clones, roughly 89% of them appearing once. Sequencing input: PBMCs or T cells enriched from blood (not recorded which). Receptors originate from a man aged 35-49 years who had recovered from COVID-19. Each CDR3 is given with its conserved first and last residue. The D gene is left open where the match is weak. Only part of the rows carry a size: once, few, many, or a class if the clone is expanded.

TGCGCCAGCAGCCAAGATCTGGGGACAGAAGAGACCCAGTACTTC CASSQDLGTEETQYF 15 TRBJ2-5 TRBD1 TRBV4-3 .
TGTGCCAGCAGATCTAGCGTTTCGGAGACCCAGTACTTC CASRSSVSETQYF 13 TRBJ2-5 . TRBV12-3/TRBV12-4 .
TGTGCCAGCAATAGACGGAGCTTTGGCACTGAAGCTTTCTTT CASNRRSFGTEAFF 14 TRBJ1-1 . TRBV5-8 .
TGTGCCAGCAGCGTAGCACCGGGGGCGAACACCGGGGAGCTGTTTTTT CASSVAPGANTGELFF 16 TRBJ2-2 . TRBV9 .
TGTGCCAGCAGCCAAGGGGACAGGGGCCACGAGCAGTACTTC CASSQGDRGHEQYF 14 TRBJ2-7 TRBD1 TRBV4-2 .
TGTGCCAGCAGTGAAGGAACAGGGGGGCACTACGAGCAGTACTTC CASSEGTGGHYEQYF 15 TRBJ2-7 TRBD1 TRBV6-4 .
TGCAGCGCCCAAGAATTCGGACAGGGGAAAAACTATGGCTACACCTTC CSAQEFGQGKNYGYTF 16 TRBJ1-2 TRBD1 TRBV29-1 .
TGTGCCAGCAGCTTAGCAGGGCAGGGGATGGAGACCCAGTACTTC CASSLAGQGMETQYF 15 TRBJ2-5 . TRBV7-7 .
TGTGCCACCAGCAGAGGTCAGGGGGAGCAGTACTTC CATSRGQGEQYF 12 TRBJ2-7 . TRBV15 .
TGTGCCAGCAACAGGGTGGACTTTGGAAACACCATATATTTT CASNRVDFGNTIYF 14 TRBJ1-3 . TRBV28 .
TGTGCCAGCAAGGAAGGGGGGGCCGGAATCTCCTACGAGCAGTACTTC CASKEGGAGISYEQYF 16 TRBJ2-7 . TRBV28 few
TGTGCCAGCAGCCAAGGGGGGACTCAAAAACTGTTTTTT CASSQGGTQKLFF 13 TRBJ1-4 . TRBV3-1/TRBV3-2 few
TGTGCCAGCAGCCCCGAACTAGCGGGAGAACGGGAGACCCAGTACTTC CASSPELAGERETQYF 16 TRBJ2-5 TRBD2 TRBV5-6 .
TGTGCCAGCAATCGCTTGGCAGGAAATGAAAAACTGTTTTTT CASNRLAGNEKLFF 14 TRBJ1-4 . TRBV6-6 .
TGCGCCAGCAGCGCCCAGGGGTTAGGACAGCCCCAGCATTTT CASSAQGLGQPQHF 14 TRBJ1-5 . TRBV5-1 .
TGTGCCAGCAGTGCCGGGACAGGGGTGCCAGATACGCAGTATTTT CASSAGTGVPDTQYF 15 TRBJ2-3 TRBD1 TRBV2 .
TGTGCCAGTAGTCTTAGACAGAACAACTACTATGGCTACACCTTC CASSLRQNNYYGYTF 15 TRBJ1-2 . TRBV19 .
TGTGCCTGGACCGCGCCCGAGTACTATGGCTACACCTTC CAWTAPEYYGYTF 13 TRBJ1-2 . TRBV30 .
TGCGCCAGCAGCTCCACCGGGACAGGGAGTTTGTACACTGAAGCTTTCTTT CASSSTGTGSLYTEAFF 17 TRBJ1-1 TRBD1 TRBV5-1 once
TGTGCCAGCAGTGCCGGAAGAACTAGCGGGGGGAGAGAGACCCAGTACTTC CASSAGRTSGGRETQYF 17 TRBJ2-5 TRBD2 TRBV2 .